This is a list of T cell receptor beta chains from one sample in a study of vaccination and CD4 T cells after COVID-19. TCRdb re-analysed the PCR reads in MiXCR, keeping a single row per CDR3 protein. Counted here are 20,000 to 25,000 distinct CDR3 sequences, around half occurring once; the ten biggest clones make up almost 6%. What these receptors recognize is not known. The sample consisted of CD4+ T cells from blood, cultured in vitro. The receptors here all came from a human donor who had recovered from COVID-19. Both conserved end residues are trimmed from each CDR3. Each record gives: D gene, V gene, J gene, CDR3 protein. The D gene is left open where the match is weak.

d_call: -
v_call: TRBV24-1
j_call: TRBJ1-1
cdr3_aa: ATSDNRGGGNTEAF

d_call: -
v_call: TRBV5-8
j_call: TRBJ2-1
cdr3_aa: ASSARGNEQF

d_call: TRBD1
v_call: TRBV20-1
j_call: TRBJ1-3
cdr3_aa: SASGGSGNTIY

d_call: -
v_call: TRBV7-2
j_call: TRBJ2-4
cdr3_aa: ASSSRVAKNIQY

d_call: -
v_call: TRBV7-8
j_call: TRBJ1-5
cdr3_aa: ASSVGTVRSVQPQH

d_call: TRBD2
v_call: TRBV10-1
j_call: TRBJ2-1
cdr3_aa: ASSDTSGSLSEQF

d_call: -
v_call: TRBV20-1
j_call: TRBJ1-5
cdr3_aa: SARDQGGGQPQH

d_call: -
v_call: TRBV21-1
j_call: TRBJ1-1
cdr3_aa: ASTIRTGSSITAAF

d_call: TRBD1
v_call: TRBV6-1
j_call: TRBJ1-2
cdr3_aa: ASSPLTGGPNYGYT

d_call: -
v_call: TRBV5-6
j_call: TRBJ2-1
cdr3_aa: ASSRSSSAINEQF

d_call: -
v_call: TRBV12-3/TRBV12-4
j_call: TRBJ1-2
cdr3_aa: ASSHTPPPDYGYT

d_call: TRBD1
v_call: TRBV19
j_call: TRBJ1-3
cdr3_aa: ASSSRDSSGNTIY

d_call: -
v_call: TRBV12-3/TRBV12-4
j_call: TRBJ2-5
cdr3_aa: ASGSLQETQY

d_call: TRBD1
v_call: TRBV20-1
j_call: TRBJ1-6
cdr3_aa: SAPNPDRGNSPLH

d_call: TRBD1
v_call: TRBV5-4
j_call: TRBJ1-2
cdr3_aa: ASSGGQGYGYT

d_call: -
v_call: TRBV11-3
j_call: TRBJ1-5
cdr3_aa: ASSEYSNQPQH

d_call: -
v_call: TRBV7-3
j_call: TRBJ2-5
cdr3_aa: ASSLFAGTAEETQY

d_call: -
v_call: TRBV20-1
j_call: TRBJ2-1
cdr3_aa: SAENGGSGNNEQF

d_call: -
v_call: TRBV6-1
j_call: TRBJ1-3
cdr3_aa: ASRFDRSSGNTIY

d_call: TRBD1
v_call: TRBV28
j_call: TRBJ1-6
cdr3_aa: ASRHPDRGGSPLH

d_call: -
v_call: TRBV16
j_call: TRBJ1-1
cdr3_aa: ASSFDSQGSTEAF

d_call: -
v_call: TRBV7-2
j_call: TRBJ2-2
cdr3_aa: ASSRDHATGELF

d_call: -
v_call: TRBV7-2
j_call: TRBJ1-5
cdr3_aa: ASRGRNSNQPQH

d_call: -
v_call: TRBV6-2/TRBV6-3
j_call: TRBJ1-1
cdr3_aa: ASSSPIGEAF

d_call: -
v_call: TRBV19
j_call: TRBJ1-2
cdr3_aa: ASIGNYGYT

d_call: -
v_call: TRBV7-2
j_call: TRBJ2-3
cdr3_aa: ASSLDYRDTQY

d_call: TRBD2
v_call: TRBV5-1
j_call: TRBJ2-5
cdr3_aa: ASSLALAGQETQY

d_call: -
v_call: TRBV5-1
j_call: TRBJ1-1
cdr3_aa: ASSSRPTLVTEAF

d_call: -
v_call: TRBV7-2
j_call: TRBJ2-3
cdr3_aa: ASSFRGMSTDTQY

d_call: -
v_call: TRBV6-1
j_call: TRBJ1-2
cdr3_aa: ASSEIPYGYT

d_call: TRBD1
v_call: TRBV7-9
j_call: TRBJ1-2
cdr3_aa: ASSPGQGAQNGYT

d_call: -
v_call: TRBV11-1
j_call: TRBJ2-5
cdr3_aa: ASSRGQDYLQETQY

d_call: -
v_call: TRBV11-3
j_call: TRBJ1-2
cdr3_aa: ASGFNYGYT

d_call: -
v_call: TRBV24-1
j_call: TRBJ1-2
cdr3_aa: ATSDNTNYGYT

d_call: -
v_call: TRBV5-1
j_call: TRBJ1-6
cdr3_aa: ASSLMTGVNSPLH

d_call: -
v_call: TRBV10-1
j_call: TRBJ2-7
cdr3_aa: ASSSGQNSYEQY

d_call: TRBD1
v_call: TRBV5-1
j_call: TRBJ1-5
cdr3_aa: ASSDGQGMGQPQH

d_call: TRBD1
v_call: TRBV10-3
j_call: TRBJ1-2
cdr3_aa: AISLGQGYYGYT

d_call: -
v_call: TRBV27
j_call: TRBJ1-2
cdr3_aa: ASSLAGTSYGYT

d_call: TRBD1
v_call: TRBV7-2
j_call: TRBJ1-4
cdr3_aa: ASSLQGASEKLF

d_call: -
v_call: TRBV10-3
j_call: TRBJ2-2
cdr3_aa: AISETGGDTGELF

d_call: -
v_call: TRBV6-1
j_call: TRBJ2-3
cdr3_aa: ASKSELTADTQY